Given below is one T cell receptor beta chain in context. This table comes from immunoSEQ multiplex PCR, and its TCRdb copy is limited to in-frame clones, with some not included. The sample holds over 300,000 clones, over 75% seen once. The data belong to a study of blood T cell repertoires in COVID-19. Study context: T cells, B-cell-depleted T cells, or PBMCs provided the cDNA or gDNA that served as material.

Germline V CDR1 and CDR2: SNHLY, FYNNEI. V was pared by 10 bases and J by 5 bases, with 6 bases of the junction left unmatched. The CDR3 extends over 15 amino acids. The V gene is TRBV2, the J gene TRBJ2-2, with 14 nucleotides matching TRBD2. Specimen: peripheral blood. The sequence was collected from a human donor in a cohort sampled during active COVID-19. The CDR3 sequence: CATARTSGGTGELFF. Here the CDR3 DNA reads TGTGCCACAGCTAGGACTAGCGGGGGGACCGGGGAGCTGTTTTTT. Drawing the rest from reference TRBV2 and TRBJ2-2, the complete variable domain is EPEVTQTPSHQVTQMGQEVILRCVPISNHLYFYWYRQILGQKVEFLVSFYNNEISEKSEIFDDQFSVERPDGSNFTLKIRSTKLEDSAMYFCATARTSGGTGELFFGEGSRLTVL.